This T cell receptor (beta chain) was retrieved from a study of T cell responses to AZD1222 COVID-19 vaccine. Study-wide background: The analysis combined second doses at about 4 or about 12 weeks. Points from the study as a whole: Clonal diversity was possibly underestimated, and white British individuals and females predominated among donors. Repertoires were sampled only after the peak T cell response. Distributed over spike, vaccine-associated CD4 TCRs predominated at 160-218 and 743-854.

Assay: immunoSEQ multiplex PCR; the TCRdb copy retains only in-frame clones and omits some. This sample has about 59,000 clones; roughly 89% occur once, and the top ten carry under 7.5%. A word on this clone: Its cognate antigen is unknown.

With 4 bases clipped from V and 11 bases from J, the junction kept 8 bases outside the gene matches. Per germline, CDR1 MNHEY and CDR2 SVGEGT. This CDR3 contains 13 residues. The TCR originated in an adult in good health. This chain uses TRBV6-2 or TRBV6-3 with TRBJ1-5, with 7 bases that match TRBD1. This specimen was peripheral blood, taken on day 0 of AZD1222 vaccination. CDR3 in amino acids: CASSSDRLTSQHF. The CDR3 DNA is TGTGCCAGCAGTTCGGACAGGTTAACGTCCCAGCATTTT.